The 22 T cell receptor beta chains reported below all come from one sample, sequenced in a study of T cell responses to AZD1222 COVID-19 vaccine. Generated by immunoSEQ multiplex PCR, the TCRdb table keeps only in-frame clones and is missing some. The table has 40,000 to 55,000 clones, about 90% seen once. The specimen comprised peripheral blood, sampled 28 days after the second AZD1222 dose. The receptors shown here come from an adult who received the AZD1222 COVID-19 vaccine.

In this sample, this clone turned up a few times. The rearrangement joins TRBV5-1 to TRBJ1-4; D ambiguous. The germline CDR1 and CDR2 sequences are SGHRS and YFSETQ. The CDR3 contains 15 residues. V was cut by 3 bases and J by 3 bases, with 12 bases left in between. Here the CDR3 reads CASSYDRTPNEKLFF. The CDR3 DNA is TGCGCCAGCAGCTACGACCGGACCCCTAATGAAAAACTGTTTTTT.

V usage is TRBV15 and J usage is TRBJ2-3; D not certain. Looked up from germline, CDR1 is LNHNV and CDR2 is YYDKDF (reference sequence). V was clipped by 6 bases and J by 2 bases, with 9 bases between them. The CDR3 length is 13 residues. The CDR3 nucleotides are TGTGCCACCAGGATGTCTAACACAGATACGCAGTATTTT. As protein: CATRMSNTDTQYF.

The rearrangement uses TRBV10-2 and TRBJ1-6; possibly TRBD1 for D (5 bases). Trimming took 6 bases from V and 5 from J, leaving 11 bases between them. Germline CDR1 reads WSHSY; CDR2 reads SAAADI. There are 14 residues in the CDR3. The CDR3 loop reads CASRPGLDNSPLHF. The CDR3 nucleotides read TGCGCCAGCAGACCGGGACTGGATAATTCACCCCTCCACTTT.

V gene TRBV5-1 combines with J gene TRBJ1-2; a weak D match, TRBD1 (6 bases). CDR1 and CDR2 (germline): SGHRS, YFSETQ. Between the trimmed V and J ends, which lost 5 bases and 7 bases, there was a span of 12 bases. The CDR3 length is 12 residues. CDR3 protein: CASSLQGFGYTF. The CDR3 DNA is TGCGCCAGCAGTTTACAGGGTTTTGGCTACACCTTC.

This sequence joins TRBV18 and TRBJ2-6; TRBD1 agrees at 8 bases. This CDR3 region has 16 residues. The germline V gene encodes CDR1 KGHSH and CDR2 LQKENI. With V trimmed by 4 bases and J by 4 bases, 6 bases remained unmatched. CDR3 bases: TGTGCCAGCTCACACGGACAGGGTGCCGGGGCCAACGTCCTGACTTTC. Translating it yields CASSHGQGAGANVLTF. Based on the CDR3 plus reference TRBV18 and TRBJ2-6, the full variable domain is NAGVMQNPRHLVRRRGQEARLRCSPMKGHSHVYWYRQLPEEGLKFMVYLQKENIIDESGMPKERFSAEFPKEGPSILRIQQVVRGDSAAYFCASSHGQGAGANVLTFGAGSRLTVL.

The chain is built from TRBV2 and TRBJ2-7; unclear D gene. V lost 7 bases and J 2 bases, leaving 21 bases between the germline ends. CDR1 and CDR2 (germline): SNHLY, FYNNEI. The CDR3 contains 16 residues. Here the CDR3 reads CASTFSRDLPTYEQYF. CDR3 nucleotides: TGTGCCAGCACCTTCTCAAGGGATCTTCCTACCTACGAGCAGTACTTC.

The chain recombines TRBV7-2 with TRBJ2-7, with a weak D call TRBD2 (5 bases). Germline loops: CDR1 SGHTA, CDR2 FQGNSA. This CDR3 is built from 14 residues. Trimming left V 1 base short and J 1 base short, with 8 bases between. The CDR3 coding sequence is TGTGCCAGCAGCTTAGACGGGAATTCCTACGAGCAGTACTTC. The encoded protein is CASSLDGNSYEQYF.

The rearrangement links TRBV19 to TRBJ2-7, with 11 bases matching TRBD2. V lost 5 bases and J lost 2; bases outside the gene matches: 8. The CDR3 runs to 16 residues. CDR1 is LNHDA and CDR2 is SQIVND in the germline V gene (reference sequence). In nucleotides, the CDR3 is TGTGCCAGTAGTCTCGGGACTAGCGGACCACCCTACGAGCAGTACTTC. Residues: CASSLGTSGPPYEQYF.

The chain couples TRBV5-1 to TRBJ2-5; the D gene could be TRBD1 or TRBD2 (5 bases each). Trimming left V 0 bases short and J 4 bases short, with 10 bases between. The germline V gene encodes CDR1 SGHRS and CDR2 YFSETQ. The CDR3 is 14 amino acids. The CDR3 protein is CASSLGQRGETQYF. The CDR3 nucleotides read TGCGCCAGCAGCTTGGGACAGAGGGGAGAGACCCAGTACTTC.

V gene TRBV5-5 combines with J gene TRBJ1-2; no clear D gene. The ends were cut back, 2 bases at V and 8 bases at J, with 22 bases in the middle. The germline V gene has CDR1 SGHKS and CDR2 YYEKEE (reference sequence). This CDR3 spans 16 amino acids. The CDR3 sequence: CASSFQGPGIYRGYTF. CDR3 bases: TGTGCCAGCAGCTTCCAAGGCCCGGGGATTTATCGAGGCTACACCTTC.

This clone showed up just once. The genes are TRBV28 and TRBJ1-2; 8 nucleotides align to TRBD1. This CDR3 comprises 16 residues. V lost 5 bases and J lost 4; bases outside the gene matches: 12. The germline gives CDR1 MDHEN, CDR2 SYDVKM. CDR3 sequence reads: CASSQRTGGGGYGYTF. The CDR3 DNA reads as TGTGCCAGCAGTCAGCGTACAGGGGGAGGTGGCTATGGCTACACCTTC.

The V call is TRBV29-1, the J call TRBJ2-7; 7 nucleotides align to TRBD1. The CDR3 is made up of 15 amino acids. After removal of 6 bases from V and 2 bases from J, the junction contained 13 bases not matched to a gene. Germline-derived CDR1 and CDR2 are SQVTM and ANQGSEA. CDR3 sequence: CSVGLEDRLPYEQYF. CDR3 nucleotides: TGCAGCGTGGGTTTAGAGGACAGGTTACCCTACGAGCAGTACTTC.

V is TRBV20-1 and J is TRBJ2-7; D is uncertain. V lost 3 bases and J lost 0, with 12 bases in between. The CDR3 is made up of 14 amino acids. Looked up from germline, CDR1 is DFQATT and CDR2 is SNEGSKA (reference sequence). CDR3 residues: CSASRAGSSYEQYF. In nucleotides, the CDR3 is TGCAGTGCTAGTAGGGCAGGCTCCTCCTACGAGCAGTACTTC.

V and J are TRBV6-5 and TRBJ2-7; 8 bases match TRBD1. From germline, CDR1 is MNHEY and CDR2 SVGAGI. This CDR3 has 12 amino acids. The V segment lost 6 bases and the J segment 2 bases; nucleotides outside the gene matches: 0. The CDR3 DNA reads as TGTGCCAGCAGGGACAGGGCCTACGAGCAGTACTTC. Translating it yields CASRDRAYEQYF.

CDR3 nucleotides: TGTGCCAGTAGTGGCCCACCTTACAATGAGCAGTTCTTC. Translated: CASSGPPYNEQFF. This rearrangement joins TRBV19 to TRBJ2-1; no clear D gene. Trimming pared 5 bases from V and 4 bases from J, leaving 9 bases between. Germline V gene data show CDR1 as LNHDA and CDR2 as SQIVND (reference sequence). The CDR3 loop spans 13 amino acids.

The chain employs TRBV7-9 and TRBJ1-1; TRBD1 matches at 7 bases. V shed 2 bases, J shed 4 bases, and the junction held 1 base outside the gene matches. Germline lookup yields CDR1 SEHNR and CDR2 FQNEAQ (reference sequence). CDR3 size: 13 residues. CDR3 loop: CASSLQGGTEAFF. The CDR3 region has the DNA TGTGCCAGCAGCTTACAGGGGGGCACTGAAGCTTTCTTT.

This chain joins TRBV3-1 (or the pseudogene TRBV3-2) and TRBJ2-7, with D perhaps TRBD1 (6 bases). The CDR3 runs 15 residues. V was trimmed by 0 bases and J by 7 bases, leaving 16 bases between them. From germline, CDR1 is LGHDT and CDR2 YNNKEL (reference sequence). In DNA form, the CDR3 reads TGTGCCAGCAGCCAAGAAGGGTTAGGGACAAAAGAGCAGTACTTC. Its protein product is CASSQEGLGTKEQYF.

This chain links TRBV9 with TRBJ1-1; D is ambiguous. The germline V and J ends were trimmed by 3 bases and 4 bases, with 13 bases remaining between them. The CDR3 sequence is 14 residues long. Per germline, CDR1 SGDLS and CDR2 YYNGEE. CDR3 residues: CASSGGVGGTEAFF. The CDR3, as DNA: TGTGCCAGCAGCGGAGGAGTTGGTGGCACTGAAGCTTTCTTT.

CDR3 nucleotides: TGTGCCAGCAGCTTGGGGGACCGGGGTCAGCCCCAGCATTTT. It codes for CASSLGDRGQPQHF. The chain uses TRBV5-5 and TRBJ1-5; TRBD1 is a possible D gene (5 bases). Germline CDR1 reads SGHKS; CDR2 reads YYEKEE (reference sequence). This CDR3 spans 14 amino acids. Trimming removed 0 bases at V and 6 bases at J, with 10 bases between.

The rearrangement uses TRBV7-8 and TRBJ2-7; 8 positions match TRBD1. Losses at the gene ends were 4 bases for V and 2 bases for J; bases not matched to a gene: 7. Germline V gives CDR1 SGHVS, CDR2 FQNEAQ. The CDR3 extends over 15 amino acids. The CDR3 DNA is TGTGCCAGCAGCTACCGCGGACAGGGCACCTACGAGCAGTACTTC. Translated, it gives CASSYRGQGTYEQYF.

The chain carries TRBV5-6 and TRBJ2-2; 10 bases are a match to TRBD2. The CDR3 spans 17 residues. Germline CDR1 reads SGHDT; CDR2 reads YYEEEE. J gave up 4 bases and V 4 bases, and 10 bases lay outside the gene matches. The CDR3 sequence is CASSSGTSERFTGELFF. Written as DNA, the CDR3 is TGTGCCAGCAGCAGTGGGACTAGCGAGCGCTTCACCGGGGAGCTGTTTTTT. The complete variable domain, with remaining parts taken from reference TRBV5-6 and TRBJ2-2, reads DAGVTQSPTHLIKTRGQQVTLRCSPKSGHDTVSWYQQALGQGPQFIFQYYEEEERQRGNFPDRFSGHQFPNYSSELNVNALLLGDSALYLCASSSGTSERFTGELFFGEGSRLTVL.

This chain links TRBV5-1 with TRBJ2-3; weak D call: TRBD2 (5 bases). The V gene lost 2 bases and the J gene lost 7 bases, with 14 bases spanning the gap. Germline CDR1 SGHRS, CDR2 YFSETQ. This CDR3 comprises 14 residues. CDR3 loop: CASSLAAVTNTQYF. CDR3 coding DNA: TGCGCCAGCAGCTTAGCGGCAGTTACAAATACGCAGTATTTT.